Listed here are 6 T cell receptor beta chains from one sample, sequenced in a study of blood T cell repertoires in COVID-19. Data came from immunoSEQ multiplex PCR; TCRdb stores just in-frame clones and leaves some out. The data hold fewer than 80,000 clones, with about 73% observed a single time. Sequences were obtained from peripheral blood. These receptors came from a man aged 60-69 years with acute or convalescent COVID-19.

The chain links TRBV28 to TRBJ2-2; maybe TRBD2 (6 bases). The V end lost 1 base, the J end lost 4 bases, and 13 bases lay between the germline ends. The CDR3 is made up of 16 amino acids. Germline assignment: CDR1 MDHEN and CDR2 SYDVKM. As DNA, the CDR3 is TGTGCCAGCAGTTTATTAAGGATCGGGGGCACCGGGGAGCTGTTTTTT. Its translation is CASSLLRIGGTGELFF.

V is TRBV7-9 and J is TRBJ2-5; 8 bases map to TRBD1. J lost 4 bases, V lost 8 bases, and 9 bases had no gene match. Per the germline V gene, CDR1 is SEHNR and CDR2 is FQNEAQ (reference sequence). CDR3 size: 14 residues. CDR3 bases: TGTGCCAGCGGAGGCCAGGGGGCAGGAGAGACCCAGTACTTC. Amino acids: CASGGQGAGETQYF.

This clone was picked up one time. The gene calls are TRBV9 and TRBJ1-6, with a weak D call TRBD1 (6 bases). V was shortened by 3 bases and J by 10 bases, with 14 bases between the two germline ends. The germline CDR1 and CDR2 sequences are SGDLS and YYNGEE. The CDR3 contains 14 residues. CDR3 bases: TGTGCCAGCAGCGACAGAGCAGGGGAATCACCCCTCCACTTT. This translates into CASSDRAGESPLHF.

In this sample, this clone turned up a few times. The V call is TRBV3-1 (or the pseudogene TRBV3-2), the J call TRBJ1-5; D gene uncertain. From germline, CDR1 is LGHDT and CDR2 YNNKEL (reference sequence). This CDR3 has 15 amino acids. V was pared by 0 bases and J by 4 bases, with 10 bases between. The CDR3 protein is CASSQDSQANQPQHF. The CDR3 DNA is TGTGCCAGCAGCCAAGACTCCCAGGCTAATCAGCCCCAGCATTTT.

This sequence joins TRBV5-1 and TRBJ1-3; TRBD1 might be the D (6 bases). The V gene lost 3 bases and the J gene lost 8 bases, with 9 bases spanning the gap. The germline CDR1 and CDR2 sequences are SGHRS and YFSETQ. The CDR3 has 12 amino acids. The CDR3 nucleotides read TGCGCCAGCAGCTCAGGGGCGGACACCATATATTTT. This gives the protein CASSSGADTIYF. The entire variable domain, with the rest obtained from reference TRBV5-1 and TRBJ1-3, is as follows: KAGVTQTPRYLIKTRGQQVTLSCSPISGHRSVSWYQQTPGQGLQFLFEYFSETQRNKGNFPGRFSGRQFSNSRSEMNVSTLELGDSALYLCASSSGADTIYFGEGSWLTVV.

Only a few counts were recorded for this clone. This rearrangement joins TRBV12-5 to TRBJ1-2, with 8 bases identical to TRBD1. Trimming cost V 10 bases and J 1 base; bases outside gene matches: 5. Germline values: CDR1 LGHNT, CDR2 FRNRAP. This CDR3 region has 13 residues. The CDR3 spells CATGQGSNYGYTF. The CDR3 nucleotides read TGTGCTACTGGACAGGGAAGTAACTATGGCTACACCTTC.